The subject of this entry is one TCR beta chain. The antigen remains unidentified. The data were obtained in a study of cytomegalovirus exposure and HLA in healthy donors. Study-level findings and limits: The authors later found TCR association rates varying by HLA locus, with DRB1 most and HLA-C fewest. The likely origin of a cluster of highly shared sequence variants was a sequencing artifact. Using a false discovery rate of 0.05, a later analysis showed that 16,951 TCR beta sequences were associated with HLA alleles.

Both 60 Vbeta primers and 13 Jbeta primers went into the PCR. Sequenced by immunoSEQ multiplex PCR; TCRdb stores in-frame clones only, minus some. The repertoire holds 180,000 or so clones, with 75% to 85% as singletons. The CDR3 runs to 12 residues. The germline V and J ends were trimmed by 8 bases and 0 bases, with 10 bases remaining between them. The germline gives CDR1 GTSNPN, CDR2 SVGIG (reference sequence). In nominal health when sampled, donors likely had unrecorded immune exposures nonetheless. This clonotype was obtained from a man between 18 and 29 years old in good health and CMV-seronegative. The V call is TRBV30, the J call TRBJ1-1, with D possibly TRBD1 on 6 matching bases. The material sequenced was PBMCs. The CDR3 DNA is TGTGCCGAGACAGGAGTGAACACTGAAGCTTTCTTT. This translates into CAETGVNTEAFF.